The rows below give T cell receptor beta chains drawn from one sample of a study of graft-versus-host responses after intestinal transplantation. These receptors are not linked to any known antigen. The assay was immunoSEQ multiplex PCR, and TCRdb's table has in-frame clones only and misses some. The table has under 85,000 clones, less than 95% seen once. The sample in question was unstimulated CD8+ T cells sorted from spleen or lymph node cells, obtained before intestinal transplant. Receptor source: a human donor who received an intestinal transplant. Both conserved end residues are part of each CDR3. The D gene is left open where the match is weak. Clone size is given for some rows only: seen once, a few or many times, or a class if the clone is expanded.

j_call v_call clone_size d_call cdr3_nt cdr3_aa
TRBJ2-3 TRBV4-1 . TRBD2 TGCGCCAGCAGCCAATGGAAGGCTAGCGGGCTCACAGATACGCAGTATTTT CASSQWKASGLTDTQYF
TRBJ2-5 TRBV12-5 . . TGTGCTAGTGGTCTCACGGGGGGCGGGACCCAGTACTTC CASGLTGGGTQYF
TRBJ1-2 TRBV2 once TRBD1 TGTGCCAGCCTATCTATCGGACAGGGGGATGGCTACACCTTC CASLSIGQGDGYTF
TRBJ1-3 TRBV13 . . TGTGCCAGCAGCCCCCGGGGAAACACCATATATTTT CASSPRGNTIYF
TRBJ1-2 TRBV7-9 . . TGTGCCAGCAGCTTAGGGGAGGGTAGTTATGGCTACACCTTC CASSLGEGSYGYTF
TRBJ1-3 TRBV19 . . TGTGCCAGTAGTATTTTAACCCTCACAGGCTCTGGAAACACCATATATTTT CASSILTLTGSGNTIYF
TRBJ1-3 TRBV6-6 . . TGTGCCAGCAGCTCACAGGACTCTGGAAACACCATATATTTT CASSSQDSGNTIYF
TRBJ1-1 TRBV5-6 . . TGTGCCAGCAGCTTGGGGGGGGACACTGAAGCTTTCTTT CASSLGGDTEAFF
TRBJ2-5 TRBV7-7 . TRBD2 TGTGCTAGCAGCTTAGAGGCGGGGGACCAAGAGACCCAGTACTTC CASSLEAGDQETQYF
TRBJ2-3 TRBV7-6 . TRBD2 TGTGCCAGCAGCCGGGCGCGACTAGCGGGGGGCACAGATACGCAGTATTTT CASSRARLAGGTDTQYF
TRBJ2-2 TRBV4-1 . TRBD2 TGCGCCAGCAGCCTGGGACTAACCGGGGAGCTGTTTTTT CASSLGLTGELFF
TRBJ1-4 TRBV7-8 . TRBD1 TGTGCCAGCAGCTCTCGACAGGGCGAGGGTGAAAAACTGTTTTTT CASSSRQGEGEKLFF
TRBJ2-1 TRBV9 . TRBD2 TGTGCCAGCAGTCCTGCGGGGGGGCTTTTCTATGAGCAGTTCTTC CASSPAGGLFYEQFF
TRBJ2-1 TRBV9 . TRBD2 TGTGCCAGCAGCGTAGCAGGAGGTCCAGCGGGGGCTGATGAGCAGTTCTTC CASSVAGGPAGADEQFF
TRBJ2-7 TRBV2 . TRBD2 TGTGCCAGCAGGGCTAGCGGGGGGGCCTCCTACGAGCAGTACTTC CASRASGGASYEQYF
TRBJ1-1 TRBV4-2 . . TGTGCCAGCAGCCAAGATTGGGCCAGGCCGATGAACACTGAAGCTTTCTTT CASSQDWARPMNTEAFF
TRBJ2-5 TRBV9 . . TGTGCCAGCAGCGTAGCTCTGGGCGGGGGCATGAAAGAGACCCAGTACTTC CASSVALGGGMKETQYF
TRBJ1-1 TRBV7-9 once . TGTGCCAGCAGCTTAGGGGGGCCTGAAGCTTTCTTT CASSLGGPEAFF
TRBJ2-7 TRBV11-2 . . TGTGCCAGCAGCTTAGGTAGGGGAACCTCCTACGAGCAGTACTTC CASSLGRGTSYEQYF
TRBJ2-3 TRBV2 . . TGTGCCAGCAGTGAAGGGACAGCCCCTAGCACAGATACGCAGTATTTT CASSEGTAPSTDTQYF
TRBJ1-4 TRBV9 . . TGTGCCAGCAGCCCTGAATCGACAGGCCAGAAACTGTTTTTT CASSPESTGQKLFF
TRBJ1-5 TRBV6-6 . TRBD1 TGTGCCAGCAGTTTTCCAGGGGGCGTGGGGCCCCAGCATTTT CASSFPGGVGPQHF
TRBJ1-2 TRBV11-2 . . TGTGCCAGCAGCTTATACGGCGGAGCTAACTATGGCTACACCTTC CASSLYGGANYGYTF
TRBJ1-2 TRBV6-5 once . TGTGCCAGCAGCGGGGGGGGGTCGGTCTATGGCTACACCTTC CASSGGGSVYGYTF
TRBJ2-2 TRBV9 . TRBD2 TGTGCCAGCAGTCCGAGCGGGGGGGCCTTTCCCGGGGAGCTGTTTTTT CASSPSGGAFPGELFF
TRBJ1-1 TRBV29-1 few . TGCAGCGTTCTTAACACTGAAGCTTTCTTT CSVLNTEAFF
TRBJ1-1 TRBV29-1 . . TGCAGCGCCACAGGTTCGCAGATGAACACTGAAGCTTTCTTT CSATGSQMNTEAFF
TRBJ2-1 TRBV7-2 . TRBD2 TGTGCCAGCAGCTCAGGGACTACCTACAATGAGCAGTTCTTC CASSSGTTYNEQFF
TRBJ2-1 TRBV6-5 . . TGTGCCAGCAGTTATGGTCGGGGAGGTGAGCAGTTCTTC CASSYGRGGEQFF
TRBJ2-3 TRBV6-1 . . TGTGCCAGCAGTCTAACAGCCTCCAGCACAGATACGCAGTATTTT CASSLTASSTDTQYF
TRBJ1-1 TRBV5-1 . . TGCGCCAGCAGCTTCTGGGGCCAGAACACTGAAGCTTTCTTT CASSFWGQNTEAFF
TRBJ2-7 TRBV6-5 once . TGTGCCAGCAGAGAACAGGGTCACGAGCAGTACTTC CASREQGHEQYF
TRBJ2-4 TRBV4-2 . . TGTGCCAGCAGCCAAGATTGGGGGGACTCCCTGGACGGCATTCAGTACTTC CASSQDWGDSLDGIQYF
TRBJ1-2 TRBV5-1 . . TGCGCCAGCAGCCCGGGGGGTCACTATGGCTACACCTTC CASSPGGHYGYTF
TRBJ2-7 TRBV2 . . TGTGCCAGCAGCCAGCCTTGGTCAGGGCACTACGAGCAGTACTTC CASSQPWSGHYEQYF
TRBJ2-1 TRBV9 . . TGTGCCAGCAGCGGGGGGCCCTACAATGAGCAGTTCTTC CASSGGPYNEQFF
TRBJ2-1 TRBV7-2 . TRBD1 TGTGCCAGCAGCTCCGCCAGGACAGGAACCGTACCTCACAATGAGCAGTTCTTC CASSSARTGTVPHNEQFF
TRBJ1-5 TRBV6-6 few TRBD1 TGTGCCAGCAGTTATGGACAGGATAGAAAGCCCCAGCATTTT CASSYGQDRKPQHF
TRBJ2-2 TRBV9 . TRBD1 TGTGCCAGCAGCGTACGGCAGGGGGCGCACACCGGGGAGCTGTTTTTT CASSVRQGAHTGELFF
TRBJ1-2 TRBV9 . . TGTGCCAGCAGCGTGGGGCGGGGGCTGGACTATGGCTACACCTTC CASSVGRGLDYGYTF
TRBJ2-5 TRBV7-8 . . TGTGCCAGCAGCTTAGGGAGGGGACTCCAAGAGACCCAGTACTTC CASSLGRGLQETQYF
TRBJ1-5 TRBV7-2 once . TGTGCCAGCAGCCCGGACGGAGGGGATGGTCAGCCCCAGCATTTT CASSPDGGDGQPQHF
TRBJ1-2 TRBV2 . TRBD1 TGTGCCAGCAGCCTTCAGGGGGGCACTAACTATGGCTACACCTTC CASSLQGGTNYGYTF
TRBJ1-1 TRBV9 few . TGTGCCAGCGAGGGAGGGGGTGCTGAAGCTTTCTTT CASEGGGAEAFF
TRBJ2-7 TRBV19 . TRBD1 TGTGCCAGTAGTTCCAATACAGGGGCCGAGCAGTACTTC CASSSNTGAEQYF
TRBJ1-3 TRBV6-6 . . TGTGCCAGCAGCCAAGAAAATCAGGGCTCTGGAAACACCATATATTTT CASSQENQGSGNTIYF
TRBJ1-1 TRBV7-9 . . TGTGCCAGCAGCTTAGAGGAACAGCCGAACACTGAAGCTTTCTTT CASSLEEQPNTEAFF
TRBJ1-2 TRBV7-9 . TRBD1 TGTGCCAGCAGCCCTGGGACAGGGGGTTATTATGGCTACACCTTC CASSPGTGGYYGYTF
TRBJ2-5 TRBV27 . TRBD2 TGTGCCAGCAGTTACGGGGGGGCTGGGGAGACCCAGTACTTC CASSYGGAGETQYF
TRBJ1-4 TRBV6-6 . . TGTGCCAGCAGTTACTCGACCGGGTCTAATGAAAAACTGTTTTTT CASSYSTGSNEKLFF
TRBJ1-4 TRBV7-9 . . TGTGCCAGCAGCTTAGTAATCGCGGGTGAAAAACTGTTTTTT CASSLVIAGEKLFF
TRBJ1-1 TRBV7-6 . . TGTGCCAGCAGCCCCGGGTTGAACACTGAAGCTTTCTTT CASSPGLNTEAFF
TRBJ2-7 TRBV13 . . TGTGCCAGCACCTCAGCAGACAGGCACTACGAGCAGTACTTC CASTSADRHYEQYF
TRBJ2-4 TRBV29-1 . . TGCAGCGTCCTGGACAGGGAGGGGAACATTCAGTACTTC CSVLDREGNIQYF
TRBJ1-3 TRBV5-8 . . TGTGCCAGCAGCTTGTTCCAGGCTGGAAACACCATATATTTT CASSLFQAGNTIYF